The 9 T cell receptor beta chains listed next were all sequenced from one sample in a study of beta chain features in type 1 diabetes. Study-wide results and caveats: Type 1 diabetes patients had moderately but significantly shorter TCRB CDR3s in all four CD4+ subsets.

No antigen has been identified for these receptors. The investigators reverse transcribed all of the isolated RNA, so they sequenced expressed TCRB transcripts. Profiled with immunoSEQ multiplex PCR; TCRdb holds only in-frame clones, not every one. The sample has about 370,000 clones; 9.6% are singletons. The sequenced sample was central memory CD4+ T cells from blood. All receptors come from a man aged 25-45 years with type 1 diabetes.

At least ten counts were recorded for this clone. The chain is built from TRBV28 and TRBJ2-3; possibly TRBD2 for D (6 bases). CDR1 and CDR2 (germline): MDHEN, SYDVKM. Trimming removed 3 bases from V and 2 bases from J, with 12 bases in between. CDR3 length: 15 amino acids. The DNA of the CDR3 is TGTGCCAGCAGTTTGATAGCGGAAAACACAGATACGCAGTATTTT. Amino acids: CASSLIAENTDTQYF.

This clone was detected only a few times. V is TRBV7-2 and J is TRBJ2-3; D may be TRBD1 or TRBD2 (5 bases each). This CDR3 contains 17 residues. The germline gives CDR1 SGHTA, CDR2 FQGNSA. V gave up 5 bases and J gave up 1 base, with 19 bases separating them. The CDR3 region is CASSPVRRGRGTDTQYF. CDR3 sequence (DNA): TGTGCCAGCAGCCCAGTTCGTCGGGGCCGTGGCACAGATACGCAGTATTTT.

This clone was detected a few times. The chain employs TRBV4-1 and TRBJ2-1; D is unresolved. Germline-derived CDR1 and CDR2 are MGHRA and YSYEKL. The CDR3 length is 14 residues. Trimming left V 1 base short and J 5 bases short, with 9 bases between. The CDR3 protein is CASSQAERDNEQFF. The CDR3 bases are TGCGCCAGCAGCCAAGCGGAACGGGACAATGAGCAGTTCTTC.

A few counts support this clone. The chain carries TRBV11-3 and TRBJ2-3; D possibly corresponds to TRBD1 (6 bases). The CDR3 is 16 amino acids. From germline, CDR1 is SGHNT and CDR2 YENEEA. V was cut by 3 bases and J by 5 bases, with 18 bases left in between. The CDR3 region has the DNA TGTGCCAGCAGCTTCGGGACACAACTCTCGGAAGATACGCAGTATTTT. The encoded protein is CASSFGTQLSEDTQYF.

In its sample, this clone was seen a few times. Other nucleotide sequences in the sample specify the same CDR3. Here the CDR3 reads CASSSPLRYGYTF. CDR3 DNA: TGTGCCAGCAGTTCGCCTTTACGCTATGGCTACACCTTC. The chain joins TRBV28 to TRBJ1-2; D is undetermined. Germline CDR1 reads MDHEN; CDR2 reads SYDVKM. Trimming took off 4 bases at V and 4 bases at J, with 10 bases between the two ends. The CDR3 spans 13 residues.

The sample holds a few counts of this clone. The rearrangement links TRBV6-6 to TRBJ2-7; a weak D match, TRBD1 (7 bases). V was clipped by 6 bases and J by 3 bases, with 18 bases between them. The germline gives CDR1 MNHNY, CDR2 SVGAGI (reference sequence). This CDR3 is built from 15 residues. For the CDR3, the DNA is TGTGCCAGCAGAAAAGGAGGGGGCACGATCTACGAGCAGTACTTC. Translation: CASRKGGGTIYEQYF.

J is TRBJ1-4 and V is TRBV27, with 12 bases aligning to TRBD1. CDR3 length equals 15 residues. V trimming: 5 bases; J trimming: 10 bases; junction bases outside the gene matches: 8. Per the germline V gene, CDR1 is MNHEY and CDR2 is SMNVEV (reference sequence). The CDR3 sequence: CASSKGQGARGKLFF. The CDR3 DNA reads TGTGCCAGCAGTAAGGGACAGGGGGCTAGGGGAAAACTGTTTTTT.

The rearrangement links TRBV6-1 to TRBJ1-1, with a possible D match to TRBD1 (6 bases). V was trimmed by 4 bases and J by 8 bases, leaving 14 bases between them. Germline V CDR1 and CDR2: MNHNS, SASEGT. This CDR3 spans 13 amino acids. CDR3 residues: CASSADRAIEAFF. CDR3 bases: TGTGCCAGCAGTGCGGACAGAGCAATCGAAGCTTTCTTT.

This clone was seen a handful of times. This rearrangement joins TRBV5-6 to TRBJ2-5; D gene uncertain. Germline V gene lookup returns CDR1 SGHDT and CDR2 YYEEEE. The CDR3 totals 11 residues. V lost 4 bases and J 4 bases, leaving 5 bases between the germline ends. CDR3 nucleotides: TGTGCCAGCAGCGCGTTAGAGACCCAGTACTTC. This sequence encodes CASSALETQYF.